Here is one T cell receptor beta chain with its context. Its antigen is not known. The PCR was carried out with 60 Vbeta primers and 13 Jbeta primers. The protocol was immunoSEQ multiplex PCR, while the TCRdb copy is restricted to in-frame clones and leaves out a portion. The sample includes 90,000 to 130,000 clones, around 84% of them seen just once. These data belong to a study of cytomegalovirus exposure and HLA in healthy donors. Study findings and constraints: In a later analysis, TCR beta V- and J-gene trimming was associated with a missense DCLRE1C variant. Rare sequences made up most TCRs, while some public TCRs were found in many donors.

The sample comprised PBMCs. This sequence originates from a woman aged 25 to 39 in good health and CMV-seronegative.

The CDR3 DNA sequence: TGTGCCAGCACCCATAGCGGGAGAAATTCCTACAATGAGCAGTTCTTC. It encodes CASTHSGRNSYNEQFF. The chain has TRBV7-2 and TRBJ2-1, with 9 positions matching TRBD2. V trimming: 7 bases; J trimming: 1 base; junction bases outside the gene matches: 8. Per the germline V gene, CDR1 is SGHTA and CDR2 is FQGNSA. The CDR3 contains 16 residues. The complete variable domain, with remaining parts taken from reference TRBV7-2 and TRBJ2-1, reads GAGVSQSPSNKVTEKGKDVELRCDPISGHTALYWYRQSLGQGLEFLIYFQGNSAPDKSGLPSDRFSAERTGGSVSTLTIQRTQQEDSAVYLCASTHSGRNSYNEQFFGPGTRLTVL.